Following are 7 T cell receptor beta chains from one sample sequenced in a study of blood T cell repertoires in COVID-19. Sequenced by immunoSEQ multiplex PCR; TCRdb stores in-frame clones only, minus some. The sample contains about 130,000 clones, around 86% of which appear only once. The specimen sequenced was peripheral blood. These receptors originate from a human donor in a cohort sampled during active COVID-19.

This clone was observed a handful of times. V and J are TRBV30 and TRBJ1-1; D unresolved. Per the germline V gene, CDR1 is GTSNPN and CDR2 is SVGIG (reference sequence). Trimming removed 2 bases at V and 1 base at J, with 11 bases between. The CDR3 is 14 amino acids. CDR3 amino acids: CAWSSIGGNTEAFF. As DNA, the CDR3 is TGTGCCTGGAGTAGTATAGGAGGGAACACTGAAGCTTTCTTT. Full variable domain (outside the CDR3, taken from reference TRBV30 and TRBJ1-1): SQTIHQWPATLVQPVGSPLSLECTVEGTSNPNLYWYRQAAGRGLQLLFYSVGIGQISSEVPQNLSASRPQDRQFILSSKKLLLSDSGFYLCAWSSIGGNTEAFFGQGTRLTVV.

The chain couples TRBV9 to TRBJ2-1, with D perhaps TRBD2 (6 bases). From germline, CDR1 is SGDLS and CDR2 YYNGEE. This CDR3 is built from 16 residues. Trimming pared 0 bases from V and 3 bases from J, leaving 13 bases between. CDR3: CASSVEGSGSYNEQFF. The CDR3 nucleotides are TGTGCCAGCAGCGTAGAAGGTAGCGGAAGCTACAATGAGCAGTTCTTC.

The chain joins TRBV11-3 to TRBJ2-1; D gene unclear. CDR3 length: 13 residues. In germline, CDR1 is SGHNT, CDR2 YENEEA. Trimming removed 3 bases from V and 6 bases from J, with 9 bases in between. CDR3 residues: CASSLTGLNEQFF. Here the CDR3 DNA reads TGTGCCAGCAGCTTGACGGGTCTCAATGAGCAGTTCTTC.

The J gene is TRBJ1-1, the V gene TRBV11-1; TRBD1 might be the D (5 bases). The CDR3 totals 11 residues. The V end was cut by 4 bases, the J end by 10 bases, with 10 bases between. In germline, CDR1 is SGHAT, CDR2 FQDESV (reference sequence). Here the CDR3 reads CASSWMGGAFF. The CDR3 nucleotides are TGTGCCAGCAGCTGGATGGGGGGAGCTTTCTTT.

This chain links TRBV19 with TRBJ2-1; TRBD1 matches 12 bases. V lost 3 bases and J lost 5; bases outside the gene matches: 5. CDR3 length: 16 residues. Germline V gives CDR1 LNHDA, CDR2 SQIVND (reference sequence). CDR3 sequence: CASSMAGTGGHNEQFF. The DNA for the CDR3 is TGTGCCAGTAGTATGGCTGGGACAGGGGGCCACAATGAGCAGTTCTTC.

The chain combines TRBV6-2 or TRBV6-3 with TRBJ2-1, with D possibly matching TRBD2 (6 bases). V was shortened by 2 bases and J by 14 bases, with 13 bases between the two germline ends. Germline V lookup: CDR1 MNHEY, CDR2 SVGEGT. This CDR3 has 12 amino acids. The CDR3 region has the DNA TGTGCCAGCAGTTACCCGCAGACTAGTAAGTTCTTC. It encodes CASSYPQTSKFF.

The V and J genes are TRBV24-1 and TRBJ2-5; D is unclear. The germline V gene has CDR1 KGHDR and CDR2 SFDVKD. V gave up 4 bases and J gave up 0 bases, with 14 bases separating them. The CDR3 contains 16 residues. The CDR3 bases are TGTGCCACCAGTGACAAAGACTCGTTTTACCAAGAGACCCAGTACTTC. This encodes CATSDKDSFYQETQYF.